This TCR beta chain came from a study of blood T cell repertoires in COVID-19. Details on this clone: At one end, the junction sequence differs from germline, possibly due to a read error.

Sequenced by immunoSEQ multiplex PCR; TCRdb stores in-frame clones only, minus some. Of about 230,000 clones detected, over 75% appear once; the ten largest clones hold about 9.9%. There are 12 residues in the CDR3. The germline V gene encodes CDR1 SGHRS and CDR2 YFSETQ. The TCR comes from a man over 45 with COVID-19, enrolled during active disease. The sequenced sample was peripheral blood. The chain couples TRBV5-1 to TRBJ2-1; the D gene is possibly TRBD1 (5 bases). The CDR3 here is CASSLATGPLVF. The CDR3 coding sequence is TGCGCCAGCAGCTTGGCCACAGGACCCTTAGTCTTC.